This T cell receptor (beta chain) stems from a study of early T cells in non-severe SARS-CoV-2 infection. Study as a whole: Sequenced bulk RNA came from whole blood that was unsorted, and chains were unpaired.

Individual cDNA molecules each received unique molecular identifiers attached to them. Each CDR3 protein is one row after TCRdb ran MiXCR on the 5' RACE reads. The sample has approximately 100,000 distinct CDR3 sequences; 13% to 15% are singletons. This clonotype was sampled from an adult who was a healthcare worker with PCR-confirmed SARS-CoV-2 infection or an uninfected control (not recorded which). The source material was whole blood.

The CDR3 spells CASSPQSTYEQYF. The DNA for the CDR3 is TGTGCCAGCAGCCCACAGAGTACCTACGAGCAGTACTTC. The V gene is TRBV7-6, the J gene TRBJ2-7, with D unresolved. This CDR3 is 13 amino acids long. Germline V gene lookup returns CDR1 SGHVS and CDR2 FNYEAQ. V dropped 5 bases and J dropped 2 bases, with 10 bases sitting between them.